This T cell receptor (beta chain) appears in the sequencing data of a study of T cell responses to AZD1222 COVID-19 vaccine. For the study at large: The analysis combined second doses at about 4 or about 12 weeks.

CDR1 is KGHSH and CDR2 is LQKENI in the germline V gene. V was trimmed by 1 base and J by 7 bases, leaving 13 bases between them. The CDR3 runs 14 residues. The study's findings and limits: Spike was spanned by vaccine-associated CD4 TCRs, which were dominant at 160-218 and 743-854. Females outnumbered males among donors, who were mostly white British; clonal diversity was possibly underestimated. Only a handful of AZD1222 recipients, roughly 6 in all, had baseline seropositivity.

Clones were sequenced by immunoSEQ multiplex PCR, and TCRdb holds only the in-frame ones, with some missing. The sample has roughly 100,000 clones, less than 95% seen once. Points on this clone: Its target is unknown.

This specimen was peripheral blood, taken on day 0 of AZD1222 vaccination. The V and J genes are TRBV18 and TRBJ1-1; no firm D call. This TCR was recovered from an adult in good health. The CDR3 sequence is CASSPRIEEIEAFF. DNA of the CDR3: TGTGCCAGCTCACCACGAATAGAGGAAATTGAAGCTTTCTTT.